The present entry profiles one T cell receptor (beta chain) with its context. Other DNA sequences of this sample code for an identical CDR3. The protocol was immunoSEQ multiplex PCR, while the TCRdb copy is restricted to in-frame clones and leaves out a portion. This sample carries 200,000 to 300,000 clones, approximately 90% of them seen once, and the ten largest clones take approximately 2.5%. Those who participated ranged in age from roughly 18 to 89 years and resided in about two dozen US areas. Self-reported history from a screening survey and questionnaire set each donor's cohort. This CDR3 region has 16 residues. J was trimmed by 3 bases and V by 1 base; bases with no gene match: 0. Germline lookup yields CDR1 LGHNA and CDR2 YNFKEQ. The sample is drawn from a study of blood T cell repertoires in COVID-19. In the study overall: In each case, the material was cDNA or gDNA derived from T cells, B-cell-depleted T cells, or PBMCs.

The source material was PBMCs or T cells enriched from blood (not recorded which). J is TRBJ2-1 and V is TRBV4-2; 13 positions agree with TRBD2. The sequence came from a woman aged 40 to 50 with acute COVID-19. The CDR3 DNA reads as TGTGCCAGCAGCCAAGGGACTAGCGGGAGCTACAATGAGCAGTTCTTC. Translation: CASSQGTSGSYNEQFF.